This TCR beta chain is from a study of cytomegalovirus exposure and HLA in healthy donors. The study ran its PCR with 60 Vbeta and 13 Jbeta primers. Sequenced by immunoSEQ multiplex PCR; TCRdb stores in-frame clones only, minus some. This sample has 150,000 to 200,000 clones, with 75% to 85% found just once. General study results and limits: Later analysis revealed greater clonal expansion in HLA-associated TCR beta chains than in equally common others. Across HLA loci, a later analysis found differing TCR association rates, with DRB1 most and HLA-C fewest. With further analysis later on, most CMV-associated TCR beta chains appeared HLA-restricted.

Donors likely had unrecorded immune exposures despite being nominally healthy when sampled. V gave up 5 bases and J gave up 7 bases; unmatched junction bases: 9. CDR1 is MNHEY and CDR2 is SVGAGI in the germline V gene. CDR3 length: 15 residues. Concerning this clone: Its target is not known.

The clonotype comes from a woman between 45 and 65 years old in good health and CMV-seronegative. The chain employs TRBV6-5 and TRBJ1-2; TRBD1 agrees at 11 bases. Sample: PBMCs. The CDR3 sequence: CASSPRDRGFGGYTF. CDR3 sequence (DNA): TGTGCCAGCAGTCCCCGGGACAGGGGGTTTGGTGGCTACACCTTC.